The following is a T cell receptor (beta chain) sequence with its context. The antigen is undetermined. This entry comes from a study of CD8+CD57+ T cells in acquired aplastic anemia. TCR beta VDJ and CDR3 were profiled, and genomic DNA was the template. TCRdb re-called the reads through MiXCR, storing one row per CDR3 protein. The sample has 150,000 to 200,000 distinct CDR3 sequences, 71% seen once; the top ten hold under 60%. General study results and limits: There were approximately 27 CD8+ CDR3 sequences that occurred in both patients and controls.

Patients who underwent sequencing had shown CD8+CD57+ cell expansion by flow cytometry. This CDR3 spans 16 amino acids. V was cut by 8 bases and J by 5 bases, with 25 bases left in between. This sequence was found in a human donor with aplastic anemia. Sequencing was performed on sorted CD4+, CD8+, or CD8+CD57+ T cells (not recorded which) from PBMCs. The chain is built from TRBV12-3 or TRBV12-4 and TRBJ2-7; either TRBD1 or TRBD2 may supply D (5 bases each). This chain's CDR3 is CASLRDRGAGEHEQYF. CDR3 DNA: TGTGCCAGCCTCAGGGATCGGGGCGCCGGCGAGCACGAGCAGTACTTC.